This T cell receptor (beta chain) comes out of a study of CD8+CD57+ T cells in acquired aplastic anemia. The overall study: Average DNA yield from sorted CD4+ and CD8+ cells was approximately 3 ug. CD4+ cell libraries from healthy donors averaged around 11 million reads. Study-wide findings and caveats: Patients and controls were not found to differ significantly in CD8+ Simpson's diversity. Sharing between patients and controls was observed for twenty-nine CD8+ CDR3 sequences.

As regards this clonotype: Its antigen is unknown.

Both TCR beta VDJ combination and CDR3 sequence profiling were carried out. Genomic DNA was the template for this profiling. In TCRdb, the reads were re-called with MiXCR into one record per CDR3 protein. The sample yields just over 400,000 distinct CDR3 sequences, 65% to 80% seen once. CDR3 size: 14 residues. V trimming: 6 bases; J trimming: 8 bases; junction bases outside the gene matches: 10. CDR1 ENHRY and CDR2 SYGVKD come from the germline V gene. The sequence came from a human donor in good health, serving as a control. The chain carries TRBV10-3 and TRBJ1-2, with 9 bases lining up with TRBD1. Sequenced input: sorted CD4+, CD8+, or CD8+CD57+ T cells (not recorded which) from PBMCs. CDR3 nucleotides: TGTGCCATCAGCGACCCGGGACAGGGATTCGGCTACACCTTC. Its translation: CAISDPGQGFGYTF.